The present TCR beta chain was sequenced within a study of CD8 T cells in ankylosing spondylitis. Regarding the study as a whole: A TCR beta motif of several highly homologous variants seemed to mark ankylosing spondylitis blood.

V trimming: 0 bases; J trimming: 3 bases; junction bases outside the gene matches: 7. Germline CDR1 and CDR2: ENHRY and SYGVKD. The CDR3 consists of 17 residues. Molecular-barcoded quantitative 5'-RACE produced these TCR beta libraries. One entry per CDR3 protein, called by TCRdb with MiXCR from the 5' RACE reads. Among around 90,000 distinct CDR3 sequences, around 26% were seen once, and the ten largest hold 55% to 75%. There are a few counts of this clonotype. The antigen is undetermined. The chain couples TRBV10-3 to TRBJ1-3; TRBD1 aligns across 8 bases. The TCR sequence derives from a male donor with ankylosing spondylitis or in good health (not recorded which). Sequenced material: blood, either unsorted or a sorted T cell fraction (not recorded which). The CDR3 nucleotides are TGTGCCATCAGTGAGTCGTGGACAGGGCAATATGGAAACACCATATATTTT. This sequence encodes CAISESWTGQYGNTIYF.